This TCR beta chain was documented in a study of blood T cell repertoires in COVID-19. The CDR3 has 14 residues. Losses at the gene ends were 2 bases for V and 5 bases for J; bases not matched to a gene: 4. CDR1 and CDR2 from the germline V gene are SGHRS and YFSETQ. Only in-frame clones appear in the TCRdb table, and some are missing; sequencing was by immunoSEQ multiplex PCR. Seen here are 150,000 to 200,000 clones, roughly 83% observed once, and the top ten hold under 15%. This receptor was identified in a woman aged 55-70 years who had recovered from COVID-19. V usage is TRBV5-1 and J usage is TRBJ1-1; TRBD1 matches 9 bases. Specimen: PBMCs or T cells enriched from blood (not recorded which). The CDR3 is CASSLGDRETEAFF. The CDR3 bases are TGCGCCAGCAGCTTAGGGGACAGGGAGACTGAAGCTTTCTTT.